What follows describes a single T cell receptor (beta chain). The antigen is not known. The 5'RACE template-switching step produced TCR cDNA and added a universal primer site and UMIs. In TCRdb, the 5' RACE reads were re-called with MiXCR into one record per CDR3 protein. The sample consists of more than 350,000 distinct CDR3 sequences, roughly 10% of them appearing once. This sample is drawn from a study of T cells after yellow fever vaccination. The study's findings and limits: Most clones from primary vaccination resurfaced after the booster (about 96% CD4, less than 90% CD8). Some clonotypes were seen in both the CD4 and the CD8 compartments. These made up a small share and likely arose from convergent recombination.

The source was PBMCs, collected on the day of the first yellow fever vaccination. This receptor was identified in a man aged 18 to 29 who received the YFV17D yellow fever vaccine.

In DNA form, the CDR3 reads TGCGCCAGCAGCCAAGGGTGGACAGGGGAAGGAGGCTACACCTTC. Its protein product is CASSQGWTGEGGYTF. This chain connects TRBV4-3 to TRBJ1-2; 9 nucleotides align to TRBD1. The CDR3 covers 15 residues. The germline CDR1 and CDR2 sequences are LGHNA and YSLEER. V lost 1 base, J lost 8 bases, and 8 bases stayed unmatched.